This T cell receptor (beta chain) originates from a study of graft-versus-host responses after intestinal transplantation. Study summary: Those transplanted obtained multivisceral, liver-intestinal, or isolated intestinal grafts.

Clones were sequenced by immunoSEQ multiplex PCR, and TCRdb holds only the in-frame ones, with some missing. The repertoire includes around 15,000 clones, about 80% of them detected once, and 15% to 20% sits in the top ten. Intraepithelial plus lamina propria lymphocytes were released by processing graft tissue. This sequence originates from a human patient who received an intestinal transplant, so some T cells may come from the graft donor. Sample: ileum tissue, taken roughly 100 days after intestinal transplant.

The chain's CDR3 is CASSDRVYGYTF. The CDR3 DNA reads as TGTGCCAGCAGCGACAGGGTTTATGGCTACACCTTC. The V call is TRBV5-6, the J call TRBJ1-2, with TRBD1 identical over 7 bases. Germline CDR1 and CDR2: SGHDT and YYEEEE. This CDR3 spans 12 amino acids. J lost 5 bases, V lost 4 bases, and 2 bases had no gene match.